These 23 T cell receptor beta chains were sequenced from one sample in a study of cytomegalovirus exposure and HLA in healthy donors. PCR used 60 Vbeta primers and 13 Jbeta primers. Profiled with immunoSEQ multiplex PCR; TCRdb holds only in-frame clones, not every one. Seen here are 130,000 to 150,000 clones, 80% observed once, and the top ten hold approximately 2.3%. The source material was PBMCs. These receptors all come from a man aged 30 to 45 in good health and CMV-seronegative.

V is TRBV18 and J is TRBJ2-7; TRBD1 is a possible D gene (6 bases). V lost 3 bases and J 6 bases, leaving 9 bases between the germline ends. The CDR3 length is 12 residues. Per the germline V gene, CDR1 is KGHSH and CDR2 is LQKENI. CDR3 region: CASSPLRGEQYF. CDR3 sequence (DNA): TGTGCCAGCTCACCGCTCAGGGGCGAGCAGTACTTC.

The chain recombines TRBV5-4 with TRBJ2-1; 9 bases line up with TRBD1. CDR1 and CDR2 from the germline V gene are SGHNT and YYREEE (reference sequence). Losses at the gene ends were 3 bases for V and 5 bases for J; bases not matched to a gene: 3. This CDR3 spans 14 amino acids. The CDR3 sequence: CASSSDRGNNEQFF. The CDR3 DNA sequence: TGTGCCAGCAGCTCGGACAGGGGTAACAATGAGCAGTTCTTC.

This clone appeared once. The gene calls are TRBV5-4 and TRBJ2-7, with 13 bases identical to TRBD2. V gave up 4 bases and J gave up 2 bases; unmatched junction bases: 15. In germline, CDR1 is SGHNT, CDR2 YYREEE (reference sequence). The CDR3 sequence is 19 residues long. CDR3 sequence reads: CASSLRTSGRTRGPYEQYF. CDR3 sequence (DNA): TGTGCCAGCAGCCTACGGACTAGCGGGAGAACCCGGGGACCCTACGAGCAGTACTTC.

This clone has only a few counts. The chain recombines TRBV7-8 with TRBJ2-1; 9 bases are a match to TRBD2. V lost 4 bases, J lost 3 bases, and 1 base stayed unmatched. The V gene's germline CDR1 is SGHVS and CDR2 FQNEAQ. The CDR3 has 14 amino acids. CDR3 nucleotide sequence: TGTGCCAGCAGCTATAGCGGGAGCTACAATGAGCAGTTCTTC. It codes for CASSYSGSYNEQFF.

By sample fraction, this clone is medium-sized. The gene calls are TRBV28 and TRBJ2-3; 13 nucleotides line up with TRBD2. The CDR3 has 16 amino acids. V shed 10 bases and J 1 base; nucleotides not matched to a gene: 8. The germline V gene encodes CDR1 MDHEN and CDR2 SYDVKM. The CDR3 region has the DNA TGTGCCAAGCGGACTAGCGGGAGACTCGGCACAGATACGCAGTATTTT. Its translation is CAKRTSGRLGTDTQYF.

The genes are TRBV6-5 and TRBJ2-1; 10 positions agree with TRBD2. The germline V gene encodes CDR1 MNHEY and CDR2 SVGAGI. The V and J ends lost 4 bases and 6 bases, in that order; junction bases with no gene match: 3. This CDR3 spans 14 amino acids. CDR3 region: CASSFSGRSNEQFF. The CDR3 DNA follows: TGTGCCAGCAGTTTTAGCGGGAGGAGCAATGAGCAGTTCTTC.

V and J are TRBV6-6 and TRBJ1-5; tentative D call: TRBD1 (5 bases). This CDR3 contains 15 residues. Germline V gene data show CDR1 as MNHNY and CDR2 as SVGAGI (reference sequence). V was clipped by 0 bases and J by 4 bases, with 10 bases between them. CDR3 sequence (DNA): TGTGCCAGCAGTTACTCGACGGCAGGGAATCAGCCCCAGCATTTT. This gives the protein CASSYSTAGNQPQHF.

The V call is TRBV5-1, the J call TRBJ1-4, with D hard to call. The ends were cut back, 0 bases at V and 8 bases at J, with 8 bases in the middle. The CDR3 loop spans 13 amino acids. Germline CDR1 is SGHRS and CDR2 is YFSETQ. CDR3 nucleotide sequence: TGCGCCAGCAGCTTGGTACCGGGGGAAAAACTGTTTTTT. Residues: CASSLVPGEKLFF.

The DNA for the CDR3 is TGTGCCAGCAGCTTATCCCACTCTCCGGGCTATGGCTACACCTTC. This encodes CASSLSHSPGYGYTF. V usage is TRBV7-2 and J usage is TRBJ1-2, with D unresolved. There are 15 residues in the CDR3. CDR1 and CDR2 (germline): SGHTA, FQGNSA. The V end lost 2 bases, the J end lost 4 bases, and 14 bases lay between the germline ends.

Only one count was recorded for this clone. This chain joins TRBV4-1 and TRBJ1-2; 7 positions agree with TRBD1. The CDR3 contains 15 residues. The trim removed 4 bases at V and 3 bases at J, leaving 8 bases unmatched. Germline lookup yields CDR1 MGHRA and CDR2 YSYEKL. The chain's CDR3 is CASSPLGGAYYGYTF. CDR3 nucleotide sequence: TGCGCCAGCAGCCCGCTAGGGGGCGCTTACTATGGCTACACCTTC.

The rearrangement joins TRBV30 to TRBJ1-1; D might be TRBD1 (6 bases). CDR1 is GTSNPN and CDR2 is SVGIG in the germline V gene (reference sequence). Trimming cost V 0 bases and J 4 bases, with 9 bases left between them. This CDR3 has 13 residues. CDR3 nucleotides: TGTGCCTGGAGTGTACTCAGGGGCACTGAAGCTTTCTTT. It codes for CAWSVLRGTEAFF.

The chain joins TRBV7-9 to TRBJ2-1, with D hard to call. The germline CDR1 and CDR2 sequences are SEHNR and FQNEAQ (reference sequence). CDR3 length equals 16 residues. The V end was cut by 5 bases, the J end by 5 bases, with 19 bases between. The CDR3 reads CASSLRWQAAHNEQFF. The CDR3 DNA follows: TGTGCCAGCAGCCTGCGATGGCAGGCCGCCCACAATGAGCAGTTCTTC. Full variable domain (remainder filled in from reference TRBV7-9 and TRBJ2-1): DTGVSQNPRHKITKRGQNVTFRCDPISEHNRLYWYRQTLGQGPEFLTYFQNEAQLEKSRLLSDRFSAERPKGSFSTLEIQRTEQGDSAMYLCASSLRWQAAHNEQFFGPGTRLTVL.

The rearrangement uses TRBV27 and TRBJ2-3; the match to TRBD2 covers 10 bases. The trim removed 0 bases at V and 4 bases at J, leaving 7 bases unmatched. This CDR3 is built from 17 residues. Germline CDR1 is MNHEY and CDR2 is SMNVEV (reference sequence). The CDR3 region has the DNA TGTGCCAGCAGTTTATCGGTAGCGGGAGGTGGCCCAGATACGCAGTATTTT. This sequence encodes CASSLSVAGGGPDTQYF.

V and J are TRBV7-3 and TRBJ2-1, with D perhaps TRBD2 (6 bases). Trimming took 4 bases from V and 14 from J, leaving 21 bases between them. The CDR3 is 14 residues long. The germline CDR1 and CDR2 sequences are SGHTA and FQGTGA. The CDR3 nucleotides read TGTGCCAGCAGCTCGGGAGAGGTGACTGCAGGCAAGTTCTTC. This gives the protein CASSSGEVTAGKFF.

Notes on this clone: A read error may account for a junction end that differs from germline. The rearrangement uses TRBV30 and TRBJ1-2; tentatively, D is TRBD1 (6 bases). The CDR3 runs 11 residues. Germline CDR1 and CDR2: GTSNPN and SVGIG (reference sequence). The CDR3 DNA is TGTGCCGGCAGGGGTGTCTATGGCTACCCCTTC. Protein sequence: CAGRGVYGYPF. The whole variable domain, remainder taken from reference TRBV30 and TRBJ1-2, is SQTIHQWPATLVQPVGSPLSLECTVEGTSNPNLYWYRQAAGRGLQLLFYSVGIGQISSEVPQNLSASRPQDRQFILSSKKLLLSDSGFYLCAGRGVYGYPFGSGTRLTVV.

About this clone itself: Germline and junction disagree at one end, which may indicate a read error. This sample also contains other DNA sequences that code for the same CDR3. The chain links TRBV6-5 to TRBJ2-7; TRBD1 matches 12 bases. The CDR3 runs 14 residues. Germline CDR1 reads MNHEY; CDR2 reads SVGAGI. This CDR3 is CASKYGTGGHEQYF. The CDR3 DNA is TGTGCCAGCAAGTACGGGACAGGGGGCCACGAGCAGTATTTC.

The chain joins TRBV6-5 to TRBJ2-5; TRBD1 might be the D (6 bases). CDR1 is MNHEY, CDR2 SVGAGI, per germline. With 6 bases removed from V and 7 bases from J, the gap between germline ends came to 15 bases. This CDR3 comprises 13 residues. As DNA, the CDR3 is TGTGCCAGCAGGATACAGGGTGGCGCGACCCAGTACTTC. Its translation is CASRIQGGATQYF.

The chain recombines TRBV28 with TRBJ1-5; D unclear. Trimming pared 2 bases from V and 7 bases from J, leaving 9 bases between. CDR1 is MDHEN, CDR2 SYDVKM, per germline. This CDR3 comprises 13 residues. CDR3 in amino acids: CASSLPNLQPQHF. The CDR3 DNA follows: TGTGCCAGCAGTTTACCCAACTTACAGCCCCAGCATTTT.

V is TRBV5-6 and J is TRBJ1-2, with TRBD1 as a possible D gene (6 bases). The CDR3 consists of 17 residues. Germline CDR1 is SGHDT and CDR2 is YYEEEE. Trimming pared 4 bases from V and 4 bases from J, leaving 23 bases between. CDR3 nucleotide sequence: TGTGCCAGCAGCCTCCTCGGACAGACACATCATCCCTATGGCTACACCTTC. Amino acid sequence: CASSLLGQTHHPYGYTF.

This clone appeared once. V usage is TRBV5-1 and J usage is TRBJ1-1; no definite D call. The germline CDR1 and CDR2 sequences are SGHRS and YFSETQ. The CDR3 is 16 residues long. Trimming left V 3 bases short and J 2 bases short, with 17 bases between. The CDR3 sequence: CASSSLAAGPNTEAFF. The CDR3 nucleotides read TGCGCCAGCAGCTCTCTAGCTGCCGGACCAAACACTGAAGCTTTCTTT.

V gene TRBV25-1 combines with J gene TRBJ2-7; no clear D gene. Per germline, CDR1 MGHDK and CDR2 SYGVNS. CDR3 length: 15 residues. Trimming removed 3 bases at V and 4 bases at J, with 16 bases between. The CDR3: CASSDNKRRIYEQYF. In nucleotides, the CDR3 is TGTGCCAGCAGTGATAATAAAAGGCGGATATACGAGCAGTACTTC.

This clone was seen once. The CDR3 nucleotides are TGTGCCAGTAGTACCGCCGGGACAGGCCAAGAGACCCAGTACTTC. This sequence encodes CASSTAGTGQETQYF. The rearrangement uses TRBV19 and TRBJ2-5; 8 bases match TRBD1. Germline CDR1 LNHDA, CDR2 SQIVND (reference sequence). J lost 1 base, V lost 4 bases, and 5 bases had no gene match. CDR3 length equals 15 residues.

The chain joins TRBV5-1 to TRBJ1-4; no definite D call. Trimming pared 4 bases from V and 7 bases from J, leaving 14 bases between. The CDR3 contains 14 residues. CDR1 is SGHRS and CDR2 is YFSETQ in the germline V gene. The CDR3 sequence: CASSRYAGGEKLFF. The CDR3 bases are TGCGCCAGCAGCCGTTATGCGGGCGGTGAAAAACTGTTTTTT.